The next 14 T cell receptor beta chains were all read from a single sample in a study of naive and memory T cell subsets. Study findings and constraints: A few larger clonotypes appeared in naive repertoires, especially CD8, possibly memory cells re-expressing CD45RA.

Two oligonucleotides, mixed equimolar, formed the beta constant-region primer covering TRBC1 and TRBC2. The ligated cDNA underwent four PCR rounds using SP2 and nested alpha and beta constant-region primers. TCRdb processed the UMI-ligation and nested PCR reads anew with MiXCR; each CDR3 protein has one entry. The profile shows roughly 100,000 distinct CDR3 sequences, about 14% of them singletons. Their antigen targets remain unknown. Sequenced sample: naive CD8+ T cells from blood. These receptors were obtained from a human donor in good health.

In this sample, this clonotype turned up many times. This chain links TRBV28 with TRBJ1-4, with D unclear. Germline assignment: CDR1 MDHEN and CDR2 SYDVKM. The CDR3 spans 13 residues. V lost 3 bases and J lost 12, with 14 bases in between. The CDR3 DNA sequence: TGTGCCAGCAGTTTGGACGGGGTCGGGGAACTGTTTTTT. It yields the protein CASSLDGVGELFF. The full variable domain, its missing parts supplied by reference TRBV28 and TRBJ1-4, is DVKVTQSSRYLVKRTGEKVFLECVQDMDHENMFWYRQDPGLGLRLIYFSYDVKMKEKGDIPEGYSVSREKKERFSLILESASTNQTSMYLCASSLDGVGELFFGSGTQLSVL.

The gene calls are TRBV5-4 and TRBJ2-5; D not resolved. Germline-derived CDR1 and CDR2 are SGHNT and YYREEE (reference sequence). V was clipped by 4 bases and J by 5 bases, with 9 bases between them. The CDR3 loop spans 12 amino acids. CDR3 nucleotides: TGTGCCAGCAGCCCACTCGGGGAGACCCAGTACTTC. Translation gives CASSPLGETQYF.

This sequence joins TRBV7-9 and TRBJ2-7; no firm D call. Germline loops: CDR1 SEHNR, CDR2 FQNEAQ (reference sequence). V was clipped by 1 base and J by 5 bases, with 6 bases between them. The CDR3 is 12 amino acids. In DNA, the CDR3 is TGTGCCAGCAGCTTAGGTAGCCACGAGCAGTACTTC. Its protein is CASSLGSHEQYF.

This clonotype came up a few times. This chain uses TRBV7-9 with TRBJ2-7; D not certain. This CDR3 is 14 amino acids long. Trimming cost V 5 bases and J 4 bases, with 15 bases left between them. CDR1 and CDR2 (germline): SEHNR, FQNEAQ (reference sequence). The CDR3 DNA reads as TGTGCCAGCAGCCCCAGAGACTCTCTATACGAGCAGTACTTC. It translates to CASSPRDSLYEQYF. Based on the CDR3 plus reference TRBV7-9 and TRBJ2-7, the full variable domain is DTGVSQNPRHKITKRGQNVTFRCDPISEHNRLYWYRQTLGQGPEFLTYFQNEAQLEKSRLLSDRFSAERPKGSFSTLEIQRTEQGDSAMYLCASSPRDSLYEQYFGPGTRLTVT.

Many counts were recorded for this clonotype. The chain uses TRBV19 and TRBJ2-1; D possibly corresponds to TRBD2 (5 bases). The V gene lost 8 bases and the J gene lost 6 bases, with 23 bases spanning the gap. Germline CDR1 and CDR2: LNHDA and SQIVND (reference sequence). The CDR3 runs to 16 residues. DNA of the CDR3: TGTGCCAGTGGAAGCGACGGCGGACCTCGGGGCAATGAGCAGTTCTTC. Translated, it gives CASGSDGGPRGNEQFF.

CDR3 bases: TGCAGTGCGGTCCCCGAGGCCGTCCCGGCCAATGAGCAGTTCTTC. It encodes CSAVPEAVPANEQFF. The rearrangement uses TRBV20-1 and TRBJ2-1; D remains unclear. Germline V CDR1 and CDR2: DFQATT, SNEGSKA (reference sequence). V lost 6 bases, J lost 6 bases, and 21 bases lay in between. This CDR3 region has 15 residues.

In DNA, the CDR3 is TGCGCCAGCAGCCAAGACTTTACGACAGGGGTAGAGACTGAAGCTTTCTTT. It specifies CASSQDFTTGVETEAFF. The chain uses TRBV4-3 and TRBJ1-1, with 8 nucleotides matching TRBD1. V was pared by 0 bases and J by 5 bases, with 11 bases of the junction left unmatched. CDR3 size: 17 residues. Germline CDR1 and CDR2: LGHNA and YSLEER.

This clonotype was detected ten times or more. The chain combines TRBV6-5 with TRBJ2-7, with TRBD2 matching over 9 bases. The V segment lost 0 bases and the J segment 3 bases; nucleotides outside the gene matches: 3. This CDR3 is built from 15 residues. Per the germline V gene, CDR1 is MNHEY and CDR2 is SVGAGI. Written as DNA, the CDR3 is TGTGCCAGCAGTTACTCGGCTAGCGGGATCTACGAGCAGTACTTC. Translation: CASSYSASGIYEQYF.

This clonotype showed up many times. The chain is built from TRBV28 and TRBJ2-1, with 9 bases matching TRBD2. Germline loops: CDR1 MDHEN, CDR2 SYDVKM. V gave up 3 bases and J gave up 10 bases; unmatched junction bases: 10. The CDR3 totals 15 residues. The CDR3 region is CASSLGIAGEDEQFF. The CDR3 DNA follows: TGTGCCAGCAGTTTGGGGATAGCGGGAGAAGACGAGCAGTTCTTC.

This clonotype was found a few times. CDR3 in amino acids: CASSLGRGILHEQFF. In DNA form, the CDR3 reads TGTGCCAGCAGCTTAGGAAGGGGGATCCTCCATGAGCAGTTCTTC. The chain carries TRBV7-9 and TRBJ2-1, with D perhaps TRBD1 (6 bases). Trimming left V 1 base short and J 8 bases short, with 15 bases between. The V gene's germline CDR1 is SEHNR and CDR2 FQNEAQ (reference sequence). CDR3 length: 15 amino acids.

This clonotype has a handful of counts. The CDR3 DNA reads as TGTGCCAGCAGCGTAGGGGGGGACTCCTACGAGCAGTACTTC. Translating it yields CASSVGGDSYEQYF. The J gene is TRBJ2-7, the V gene TRBV9; weak D call: TRBD2 (6 bases). The germline V and J ends were trimmed by 0 bases and 0 bases, with 7 bases remaining between them. CDR1 and CDR2 from the germline V gene are SGDLS and YYNGEE. This CDR3 region has 14 residues.

This clonotype was seen many times. The chain is built from TRBV7-2 and TRBJ1-1; possible D gene TRBD1, 5 bases. CDR1 is SGHTA, CDR2 FQGNSA, per germline. Trimming pared 5 bases from V and 1 base from J, leaving 17 bases between. This CDR3 contains 16 residues. CDR3 sequence reads: CASSPSIGATNTEAFF. CDR3 DNA: TGTGCCAGCAGCCCTAGTATAGGGGCCACGAACACTGAAGCTTTCTTT.

This clonotype was recorded many times. The chain combines TRBV4-3 with TRBJ2-7, with 9 bases fitting TRBD1. CDR3 length: 13 amino acids. Germline V gives CDR1 LGHNA, CDR2 YSLEER. The ends lost 3 bases at V and 4 bases at J; junction bases unmatched: 1. The CDR3 spells CASSHGQGYEQYF. DNA for the CDR3: TGCGCCAGCAGCCACGGACAGGGGTACGAGCAGTACTTC.

This clonotype was seen more than once but under ten times. V gene TRBV9 combines with J gene TRBJ2-1, with D possibly TRBD1 on 6 matching bases. This CDR3 has 15 residues. The germline gives CDR1 SGDLS, CDR2 YYNGEE. Trimming left V 0 bases short and J 10 bases short, with 17 bases between. CDR3 coding DNA: TGTGCCAGCAGCGTAGACTATCCAGGGGCCGGCGAGCAGTTCTTC. It yields the protein CASSVDYPGAGEQFF.